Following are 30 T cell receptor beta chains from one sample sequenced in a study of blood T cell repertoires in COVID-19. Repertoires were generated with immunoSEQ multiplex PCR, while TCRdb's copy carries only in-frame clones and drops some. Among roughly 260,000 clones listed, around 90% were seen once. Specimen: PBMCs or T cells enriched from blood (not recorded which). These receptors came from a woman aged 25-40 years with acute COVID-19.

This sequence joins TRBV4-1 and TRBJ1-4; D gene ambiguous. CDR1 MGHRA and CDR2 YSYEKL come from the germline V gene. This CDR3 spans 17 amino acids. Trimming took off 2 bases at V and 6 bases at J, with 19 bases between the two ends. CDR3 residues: CASSQNRHSPTDEKLFF. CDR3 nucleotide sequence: TGCGCCAGCAGCCAAAATCGACACTCTCCGACGGATGAAAAACTGTTTTTT.

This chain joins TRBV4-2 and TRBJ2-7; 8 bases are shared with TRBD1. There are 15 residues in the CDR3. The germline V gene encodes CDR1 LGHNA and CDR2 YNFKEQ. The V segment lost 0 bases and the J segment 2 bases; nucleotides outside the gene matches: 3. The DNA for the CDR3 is TGTGCCAGCAGCCAAGATGACAGGGGAACCTACGAGCAGTACTTC. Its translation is CASSQDDRGTYEQYF.

CDR3 amino acids: CASEDTRNTEAFF. The CDR3 DNA reads TGTGCCAGCGAGGACACGCGTAACACTGAAGCTTTCTTT. J is TRBJ1-1 and V is TRBV2; D may be TRBD1 (5 bases). Germline CDR1 SNHLY, CDR2 FYNNEI. V lost 8 bases to trimming and J lost 2 bases, with 12 bases between them. This CDR3 is 13 amino acids long. The full variable domain, its missing parts supplied by reference TRBV2 and TRBJ1-1, is EPEVTQTPSHQVTQMGQEVILRCVPISNHLYFYWYRQILGQKVEFLVSFYNNEISEKSEIFDDQFSVERPDGSNFTLKIRSTKLEDSAMYFCASEDTRNTEAFFGQGTRLTVV.

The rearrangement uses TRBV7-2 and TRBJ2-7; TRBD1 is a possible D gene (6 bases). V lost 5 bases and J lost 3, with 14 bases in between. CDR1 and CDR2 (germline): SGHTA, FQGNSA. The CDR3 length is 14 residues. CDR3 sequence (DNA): TGTGCCAGCAGCACTCATGGACAGAACTACGAGCAGTACTTC. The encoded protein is CASSTHGQNYEQYF.

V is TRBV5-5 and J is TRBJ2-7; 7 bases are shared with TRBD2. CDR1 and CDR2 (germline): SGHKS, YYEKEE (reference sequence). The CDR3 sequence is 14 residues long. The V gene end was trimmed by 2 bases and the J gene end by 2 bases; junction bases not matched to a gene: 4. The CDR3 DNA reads TGTGCCAGCAGCTTCGGGGGGTATCCCTACGAGCAGTACTTC. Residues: CASSFGGYPYEQYF.

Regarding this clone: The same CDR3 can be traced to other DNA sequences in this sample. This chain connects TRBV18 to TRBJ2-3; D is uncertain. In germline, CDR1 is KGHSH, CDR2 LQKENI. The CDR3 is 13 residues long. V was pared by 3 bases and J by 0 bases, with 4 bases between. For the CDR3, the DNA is TGTGCCAGCTCACCCCCTAGCACAGATACGCAGTATTTT. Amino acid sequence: CASSPPSTDTQYF.

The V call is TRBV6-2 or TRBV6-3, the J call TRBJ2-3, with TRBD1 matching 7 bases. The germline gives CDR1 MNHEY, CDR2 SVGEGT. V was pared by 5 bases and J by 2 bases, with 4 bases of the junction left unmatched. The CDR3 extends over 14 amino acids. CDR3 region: CASSRQGTTDTQYF. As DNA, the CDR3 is TGTGCCAGCAGTAGACAGGGCACCACAGATACGCAGTATTTT.

In nucleotides, the CDR3 is TGTGCCAGCTCGACCACCCCGGGACAGACTGTGTACGAGCAGTACTTC. This gives the protein CASSTTPGQTVYEQYF. J is TRBJ2-7 and V is TRBV18; 7 nucleotides agree with TRBD1. CDR1 is KGHSH and CDR2 is LQKENI in the germline V gene. The CDR3 length is 16 residues. V dropped 6 bases and J dropped 4; count of bases not matched to a gene: 15.

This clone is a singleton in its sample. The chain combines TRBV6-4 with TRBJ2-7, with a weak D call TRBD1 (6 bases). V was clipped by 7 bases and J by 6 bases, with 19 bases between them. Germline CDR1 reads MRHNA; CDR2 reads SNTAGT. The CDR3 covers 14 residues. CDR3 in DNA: TGTGCCAGCACCGAGGGACAAGAGATGGGCGAGCAGTACTTC. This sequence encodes CASTEGQEMGEQYF.

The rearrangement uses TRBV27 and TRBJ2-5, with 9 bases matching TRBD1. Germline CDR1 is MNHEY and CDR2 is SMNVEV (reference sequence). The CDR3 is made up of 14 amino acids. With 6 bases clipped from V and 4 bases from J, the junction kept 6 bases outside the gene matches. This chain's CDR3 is CASSIYRGRETQYF. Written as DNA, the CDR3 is TGTGCCAGCAGCATATACAGGGGGCGAGAGACCCAGTACTTC.

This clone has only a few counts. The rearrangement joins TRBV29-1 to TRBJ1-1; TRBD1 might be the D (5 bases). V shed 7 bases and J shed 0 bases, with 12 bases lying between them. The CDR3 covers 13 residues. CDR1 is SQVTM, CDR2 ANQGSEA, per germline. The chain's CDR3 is CSGAGKLNTEAFF. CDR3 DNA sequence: TGCAGCGGCGCAGGGAAACTGAACACTGAAGCTTTCTTT.

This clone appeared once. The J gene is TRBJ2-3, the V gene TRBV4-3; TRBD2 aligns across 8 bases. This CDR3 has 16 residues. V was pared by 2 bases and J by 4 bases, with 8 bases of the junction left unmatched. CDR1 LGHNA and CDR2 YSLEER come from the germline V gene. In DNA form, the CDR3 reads TGCGCCAGCAGCCAACAGAGCGGGAGCCGGCCAGATACGCAGTATTTT. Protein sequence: CASSQQSGSRPDTQYF.

The CDR3 reads CASSSTGIPASGYTF. The DNA of the CDR3 is TGTGCCAGCAGCTCCACAGGGATACCTGCGAGTGGCTACACCTTC. The V and J genes are TRBV7-9 and TRBJ1-2; D is perhaps TRBD1 (6 bases). Deletions cut 4 bases from V and 7 bases from J, with 19 bases between. The CDR3 runs to 15 residues. From germline, CDR1 is SEHNR and CDR2 FQNEAQ (reference sequence).

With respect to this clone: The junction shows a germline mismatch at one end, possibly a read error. The CDR3 DNA reads as TGTGCCAGCAGTTTAATATCGGGGACAGTTGCTAAGTATGGCTACACCTTC. Translated: CASSLISGTVAKYGYTF. This rearrangement joins TRBV28 to TRBJ1-2, with 7 bases lining up with TRBD1. Germline values: CDR1 MDHEN, CDR2 SYDVKM. The CDR3 has 17 amino acids.

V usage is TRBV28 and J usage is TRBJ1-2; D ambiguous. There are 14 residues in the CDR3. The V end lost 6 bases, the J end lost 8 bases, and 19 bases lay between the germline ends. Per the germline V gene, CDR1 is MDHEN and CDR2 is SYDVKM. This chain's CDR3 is CASSQGSTLRGYTF. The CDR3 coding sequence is TGTGCCAGCAGCCAAGGATCAACCTTGAGGGGCTACACCTTC.

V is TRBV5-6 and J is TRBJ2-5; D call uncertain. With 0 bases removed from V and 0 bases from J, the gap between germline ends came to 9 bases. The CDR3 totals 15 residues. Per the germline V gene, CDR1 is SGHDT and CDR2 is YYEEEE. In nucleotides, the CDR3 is TGTGCCAGCAGCTTGGCCGGAGCCTACCAAGAGACCCAGTACTTC. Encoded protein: CASSLAGAYQETQYF.

CDR3 DNA: TGTGCCAGCAGTTTACGACAGTCTAAGGGGTTCTTC. Translation gives CASSLRQSKGFF. The chain carries TRBV12-3 or TRBV12-4 and TRBJ2-1; D is possibly TRBD1 (5 bases). This CDR3 spans 12 amino acids. V was pared by 2 bases and J by 15 bases, with 14 bases between.

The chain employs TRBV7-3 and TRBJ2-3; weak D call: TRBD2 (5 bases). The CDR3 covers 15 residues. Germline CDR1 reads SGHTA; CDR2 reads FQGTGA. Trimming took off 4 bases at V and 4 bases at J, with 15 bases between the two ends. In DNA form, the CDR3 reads TGTGCCAGCAGCTCGGGGAGTAGAAGTTCAGATACGCAGTATTTT. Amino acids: CASSSGSRSSDTQYF.

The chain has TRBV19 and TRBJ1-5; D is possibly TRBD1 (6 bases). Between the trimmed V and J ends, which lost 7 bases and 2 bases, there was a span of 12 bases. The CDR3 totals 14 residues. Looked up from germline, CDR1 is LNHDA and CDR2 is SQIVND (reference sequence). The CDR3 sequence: CASKQGSGNQPQHF. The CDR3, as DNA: TGTGCCAGTAAACAGGGATCGGGCAATCAGCCCCAGCATTTT.

CDR3 sequence reads: CAISRDSHYNEQFF. CDR3 sequence (DNA): TGTGCCATCAGCCGGGACTCGCACTACAATGAGCAGTTCTTC. The rearrangement uses TRBV10-3 and TRBJ2-1; D may be TRBD2 (6 bases). CDR1 and CDR2 (germline): ENHRY, SYGVKD. The CDR3 runs to 14 residues. Trimming cost V 6 bases and J 3 bases, with 12 bases left between them.

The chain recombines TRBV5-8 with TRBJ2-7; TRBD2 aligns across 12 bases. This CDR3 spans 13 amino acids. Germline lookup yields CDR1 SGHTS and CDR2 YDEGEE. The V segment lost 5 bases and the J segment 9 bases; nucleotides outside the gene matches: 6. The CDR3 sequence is CASRGLAGTAQYF. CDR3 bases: TGTGCCAGCAGAGGACTAGCGGGAACCGCGCAGTACTTC.

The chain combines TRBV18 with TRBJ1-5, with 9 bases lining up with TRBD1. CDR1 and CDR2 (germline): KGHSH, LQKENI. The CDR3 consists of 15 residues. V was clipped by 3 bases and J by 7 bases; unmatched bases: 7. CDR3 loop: CASSPGTGFVQPQHF. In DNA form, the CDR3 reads TGTGCCAGCTCACCCGGGACAGGGTTCGTCCAGCCCCAGCATTTT.

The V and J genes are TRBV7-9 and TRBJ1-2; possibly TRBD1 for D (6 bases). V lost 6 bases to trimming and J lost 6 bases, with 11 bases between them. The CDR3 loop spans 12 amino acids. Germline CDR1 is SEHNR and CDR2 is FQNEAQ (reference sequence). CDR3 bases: TGTGCCAGCAGTCAGGGGCAAGATGGCTACACCTTC. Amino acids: CASSQGQDGYTF.

CDR3 DNA: TGTGCCAGCAGTCCCGGGACAGGGGACATTCAGTACTTC. Protein: CASSPGTGDIQYF. J is TRBJ2-4 and V is TRBV7-3, with 10 bases that match TRBD1. V shed 6 bases, J shed 8 bases, and the junction held 4 bases outside the gene matches. Germline CDR1 is SGHTA and CDR2 is FQGTGA. This CDR3 contains 13 residues.

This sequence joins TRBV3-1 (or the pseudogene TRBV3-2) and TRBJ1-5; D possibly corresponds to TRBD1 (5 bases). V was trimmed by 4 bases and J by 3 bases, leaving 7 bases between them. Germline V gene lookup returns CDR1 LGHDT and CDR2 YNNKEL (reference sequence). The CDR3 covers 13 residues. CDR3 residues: CASSRQPNQPQHF. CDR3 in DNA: TGTGCCAGCAGCCGACAGCCCAATCAGCCCCAGCATTTT.

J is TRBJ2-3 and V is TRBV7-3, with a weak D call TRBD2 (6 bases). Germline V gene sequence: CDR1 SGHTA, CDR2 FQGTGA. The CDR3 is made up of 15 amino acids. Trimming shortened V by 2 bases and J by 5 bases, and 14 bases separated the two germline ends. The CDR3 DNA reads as TGTGCCAGCAGCTTAGGGAGGAGGGCCGAAGATACGCAGTATTTT. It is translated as CASSLGRRAEDTQYF.

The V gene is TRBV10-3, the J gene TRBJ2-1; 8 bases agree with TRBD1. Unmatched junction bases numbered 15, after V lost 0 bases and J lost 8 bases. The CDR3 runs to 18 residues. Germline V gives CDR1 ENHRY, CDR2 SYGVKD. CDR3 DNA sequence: TGTGCCATCAGTGAGTCGAGTTTTGGACAGGGAACACGAGATGAGCAGTTCTTC. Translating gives CAISESSFGQGTRDEQFF.

The CDR3 coding sequence is TGTGCCTGGAAACTAGCGGATACGCAGTATTTT. Protein sequence: CAWKLADTQYF. The gene calls are TRBV30 and TRBJ2-3; 7 bases align to TRBD2. Unmatched junction bases numbered 1, after V lost 4 bases and J lost 6 bases. This CDR3 is built from 11 residues. CDR1 and CDR2 from the germline V gene are GTSNPN and SVGIG (reference sequence).

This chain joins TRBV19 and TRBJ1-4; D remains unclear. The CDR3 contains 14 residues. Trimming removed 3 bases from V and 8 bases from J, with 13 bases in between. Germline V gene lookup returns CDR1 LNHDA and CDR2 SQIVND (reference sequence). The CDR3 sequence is CASSIKRSGEKLFF. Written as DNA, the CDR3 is TGTGCCAGTAGTATCAAGAGGTCGGGAGAAAAACTGTTTTTT.

CDR3 in DNA: TGTGCCAGCTCCCAACTGGACTATGGCTACACCTTC. Its translation: CASSQLDYGYTF. The rearrangement joins TRBV18 to TRBJ1-2, with no clear D. Germline values: CDR1 KGHSH, CDR2 LQKENI. The V and J ends lost 6 bases and 3 bases respectively, with 8 bases between them. CDR3 length: 12 amino acids.